The 8 T cell receptor beta chains in this list originate from one sample, sequenced in a study of blood T cell repertoires in COVID-19 (dated by TCRdb to the early 2020s). The library relied on the immunoSEQ multiplex PCR assay. In TCRdb, the immuneACCESS table is reduced to in-frame sequences with V and J assigned. These tables do not hold every clone; where another copy was compared, an unresolved V gene accounts for under half, and the others remain unexplained. For this sample the table gives around 140,000 clones, of which 80% to 90% were detected only once. About a tenth of the sample is in the top ten clones. Sequenced sample: peripheral blood. All receptors come from a man in his fifties or sixties with active or convalescent COVID-19.

This clone was seen just once. V usage is TRBV19 and J usage is TRBJ2-5, with a weak D call TRBD1 (6 bases). Per the germline V gene, CDR1 is LNHDA and CDR2 is SQIVND (reference sequence). The V end lost 5 bases, the J end lost 4 bases, and 14 bases lay between the germline ends. The length of the CDR3 is 14 residues. This CDR3 is CASSDTQGRETQYF. The CDR3 DNA reads TGTGCCAGTAGTGACACCCAGGGGAGAGAGACCCAGTACTTC.

The chain combines TRBV5-6 with TRBJ2-1; 13 nucleotides line up with TRBD2. The CDR3 length is 16 residues. J was trimmed by 8 bases and V by 4 bases; bases with no gene match: 9. CDR1 is SGHDT and CDR2 is YYEEEE in the germline V gene. CDR3 nucleotide sequence: TGTGCCAGCAGCAACCCCGCGACTAGCGGGAGGCATGAGCAGTTCTTC. Residues: CASSNPATSGRHEQFF.

The chain has TRBV4-3 and TRBJ2-1; possible D gene TRBD1, 5 bases. Trimming removed 0 bases from V and 7 bases from J, with 22 bases in between. The CDR3 runs 18 residues. The germline V gene has CDR1 LGHNA and CDR2 YSLEER. Here the CDR3 DNA reads TGCGCCAGCAGCCAAGATTTTTCCCACAGGACCCTGTGGAATGAGCAGTTCTTC. As protein: CASSQDFSHRTLWNEQFF.

The V gene is TRBV11-2, the J gene TRBJ2-7; 10 bases are a match to TRBD1. The J segment lost 4 bases and the V segment lost 4 bases, leaving 4 bases of the junction unmatched. Germline V lookup: CDR1 SGHAT, CDR2 FQNNGV. This CDR3 is built from 14 residues. The CDR3 here is CASSSGQGEYEQYF. The CDR3 DNA sequence: TGTGCCAGCAGCTCTGGACAGGGGGAGTACGAGCAGTACTTC.

In this sample, this clone turned up a few times. The missing conserved phenylalanine or tryptophan at the end of this CDR3 makes a read error likely. The DNA is left out, because the CDR3 cannot be placed on it with certainty; the CDR3 is given as TCRdb lists it. The chain has TRBV19 and TRBJ2-7; TRBD2, the D gene given by the table, was not confirmed from the DNA. The CDR3 totals 8 residues, both ends included. Germline V lookup: CDR1 LNHDA, CDR2 SQIVND (reference sequence). This CDR3 reads CAIPAGGI.

This clone was picked up one time. V usage is TRBV27 and J usage is TRBJ1-5; no clear D gene. Germline CDR1 MNHEY, CDR2 SMNVEV (reference sequence). Trimming stripped 5 bases from V and 5 bases from J, with 10 bases between. The CDR3 is made up of 13 amino acids. Written as DNA, the CDR3 is TGTGCCAGCAGTAACCTAGGCCATCAGCCCCAGCATTTT. It is translated as CASSNLGHQPQHF.

V is TRBV5-8 and J is TRBJ1-1; D is uncertain. The CDR3 covers 14 residues. The V gene lost 4 bases and the J gene lost 4 bases, with 14 bases spanning the gap. CDR1 and CDR2 from the germline V gene are SGHTS and YDEGEE. The CDR3 region is CASSLGVWSTEAFF. The CDR3 bases are TGTGCCAGCAGCCTAGGAGTTTGGAGCACTGAAGCTTTCTTT.

The chain employs TRBV7-9 and TRBJ2-4; D is possibly TRBD2 (6 bases). There are 16 residues in the CDR3. The V end was cut by 2 bases, the J end by 0 bases, with 11 bases between. CDR1 and CDR2 (germline): SEHNR, FQNEAQ (reference sequence). CDR3 DNA: TGTGCCAGCAGCTTACACGGCGGGGTAGCCAAAAACATTCAGTACTTC. Its protein is CASSLHGGVAKNIQYF.